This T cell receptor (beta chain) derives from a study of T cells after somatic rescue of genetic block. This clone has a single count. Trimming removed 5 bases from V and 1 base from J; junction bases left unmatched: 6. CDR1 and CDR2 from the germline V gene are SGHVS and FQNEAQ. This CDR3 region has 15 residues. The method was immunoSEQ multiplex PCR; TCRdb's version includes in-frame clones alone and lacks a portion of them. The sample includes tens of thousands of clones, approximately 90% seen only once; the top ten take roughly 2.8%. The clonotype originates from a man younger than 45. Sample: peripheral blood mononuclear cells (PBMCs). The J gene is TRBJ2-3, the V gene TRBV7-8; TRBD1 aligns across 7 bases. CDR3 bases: TGTGCCAGCAGCCCGGCCGGGACAGGCACAGATACGCAGTATTTT. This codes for CASSPAGTGTDTQYF.